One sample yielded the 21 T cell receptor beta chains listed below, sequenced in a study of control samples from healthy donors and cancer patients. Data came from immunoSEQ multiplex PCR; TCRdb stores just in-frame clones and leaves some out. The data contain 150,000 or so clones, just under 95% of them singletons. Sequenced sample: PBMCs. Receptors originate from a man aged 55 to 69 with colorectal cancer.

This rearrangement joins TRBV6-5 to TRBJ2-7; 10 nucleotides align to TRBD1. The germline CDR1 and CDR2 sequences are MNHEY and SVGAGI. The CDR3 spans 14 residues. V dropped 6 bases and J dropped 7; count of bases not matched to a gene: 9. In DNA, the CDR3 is TGTGCCAGCAGCCCGGACAGGGGGGGAAGGGAGCAGTACTTC. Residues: CASSPDRGGREQYF.

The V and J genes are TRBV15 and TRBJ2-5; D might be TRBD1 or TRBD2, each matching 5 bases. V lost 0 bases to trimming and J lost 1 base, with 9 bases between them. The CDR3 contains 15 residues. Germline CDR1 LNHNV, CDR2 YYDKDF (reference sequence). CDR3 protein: CATSRDRGSQETQYF. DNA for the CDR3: TGTGCCACCAGCAGAGATCGGGGCAGCCAAGAGACCCAGTACTTC.

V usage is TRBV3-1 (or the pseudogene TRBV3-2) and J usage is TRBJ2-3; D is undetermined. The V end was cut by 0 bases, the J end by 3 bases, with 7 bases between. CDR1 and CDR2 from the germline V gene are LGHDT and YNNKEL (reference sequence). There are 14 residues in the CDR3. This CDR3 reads CASSQDSRTDTQYF. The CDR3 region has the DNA TGTGCCAGCAGCCAAGACTCGCGAACAGATACGCAGTATTTT.

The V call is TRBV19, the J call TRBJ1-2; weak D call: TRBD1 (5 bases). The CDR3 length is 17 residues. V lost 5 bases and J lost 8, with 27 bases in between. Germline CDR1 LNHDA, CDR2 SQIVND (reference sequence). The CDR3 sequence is CASSAGRRNALRIGYTF. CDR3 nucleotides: TGTGCCAGTAGTGCGGGACGGAGGAACGCATTACGGATAGGCTACACCTTC.

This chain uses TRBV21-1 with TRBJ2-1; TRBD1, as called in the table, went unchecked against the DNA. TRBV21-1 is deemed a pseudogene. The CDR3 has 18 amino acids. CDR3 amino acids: CASSIHHLPGTHHNEQFF. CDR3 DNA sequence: TGTGCCAGCAGCATTCACCATCTCCCCGGGACACACCACAATGAGCAGTTCTTC.

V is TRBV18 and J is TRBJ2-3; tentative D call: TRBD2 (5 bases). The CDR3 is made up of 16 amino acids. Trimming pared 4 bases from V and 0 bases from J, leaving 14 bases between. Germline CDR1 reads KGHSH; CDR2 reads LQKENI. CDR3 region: CASSRRSSASTDTQYF. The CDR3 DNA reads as TGTGCCAGCTCACGACGGAGTAGCGCTAGCACAGATACGCAGTATTTT.

The CDR3 reads CASSYAGGAAFF. In DNA, the CDR3 is TGTGCCAGCAGTTACGCAGGGGGCGCAGCTTTCTTT. The chain carries TRBV6-2 or TRBV6-3 and TRBJ1-1; 8 bases are shared with TRBD1. Germline V CDR1 and CDR2: MNHEY, SVGEGT. V was clipped by 2 bases and J by 10 bases; unmatched bases: 3. The CDR3 is 12 residues long.

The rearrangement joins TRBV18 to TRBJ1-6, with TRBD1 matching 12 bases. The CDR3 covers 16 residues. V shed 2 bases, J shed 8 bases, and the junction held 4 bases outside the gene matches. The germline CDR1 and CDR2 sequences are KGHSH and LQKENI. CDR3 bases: TGTGCCAGCTCACCATCGGGACAGGGGGCGGATTCACCCCTCCACTTT. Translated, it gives CASSPSGQGADSPLHF.

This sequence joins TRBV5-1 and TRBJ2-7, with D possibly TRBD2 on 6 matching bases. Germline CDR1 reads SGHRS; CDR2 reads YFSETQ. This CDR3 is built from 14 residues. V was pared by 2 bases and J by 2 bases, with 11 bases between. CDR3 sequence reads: CASSFSTGAYEQYF. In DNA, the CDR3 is TGCGCCAGCAGCTTTTCTACGGGAGCCTACGAGCAGTACTTC.

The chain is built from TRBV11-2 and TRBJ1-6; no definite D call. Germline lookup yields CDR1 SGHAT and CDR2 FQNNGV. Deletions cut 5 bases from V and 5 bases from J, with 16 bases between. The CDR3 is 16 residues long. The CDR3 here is CASSPGGGLDNSPLHF. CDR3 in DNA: TGTGCCAGCAGCCCTGGCGGTGGGTTGGATAATTCACCCCTCCACTTT.

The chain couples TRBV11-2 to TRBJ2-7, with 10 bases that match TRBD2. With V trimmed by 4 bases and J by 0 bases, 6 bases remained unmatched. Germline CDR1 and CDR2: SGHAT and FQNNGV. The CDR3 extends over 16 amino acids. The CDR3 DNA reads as TGTGCCAGCAGCTCTTTAGCGGGGGGATTCTCCTACGAGCAGTACTTC. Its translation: CASSSLAGGFSYEQYF.

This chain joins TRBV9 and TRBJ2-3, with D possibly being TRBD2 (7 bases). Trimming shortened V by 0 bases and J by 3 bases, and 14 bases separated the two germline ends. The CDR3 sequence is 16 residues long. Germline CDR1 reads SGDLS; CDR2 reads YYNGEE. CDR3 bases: TGTGCCAGCAGCGTAGAGTGGGGGGGCGGTACAGATACGCAGTATTTT. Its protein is CASSVEWGGGTDTQYF.

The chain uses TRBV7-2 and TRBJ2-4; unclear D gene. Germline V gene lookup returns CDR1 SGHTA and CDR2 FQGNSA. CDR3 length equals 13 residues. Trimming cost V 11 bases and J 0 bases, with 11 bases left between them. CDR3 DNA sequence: TGTGCCTCCGCCGCCCTAGCCAAAAACATTCAGTACTTC. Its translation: CASAALAKNIQYF.

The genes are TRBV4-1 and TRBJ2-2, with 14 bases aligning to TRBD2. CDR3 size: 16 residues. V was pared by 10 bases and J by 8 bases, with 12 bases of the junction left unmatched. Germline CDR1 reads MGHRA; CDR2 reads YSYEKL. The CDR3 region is CATGTSGGIPRGELFF. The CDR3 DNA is TGCGCCACCGGGACTAGCGGGGGTATACCGAGGGGGGAGCTGTTTTTT.

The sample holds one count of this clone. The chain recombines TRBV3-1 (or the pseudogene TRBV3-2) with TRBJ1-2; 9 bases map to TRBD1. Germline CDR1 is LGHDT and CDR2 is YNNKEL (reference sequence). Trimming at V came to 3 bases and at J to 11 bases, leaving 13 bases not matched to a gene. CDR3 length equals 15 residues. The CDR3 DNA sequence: TGTGCCAGCAGCCAGAGGGGCCTCTCGGGACAGGGTTACACCTTC. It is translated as CASSQRGLSGQGYTF.

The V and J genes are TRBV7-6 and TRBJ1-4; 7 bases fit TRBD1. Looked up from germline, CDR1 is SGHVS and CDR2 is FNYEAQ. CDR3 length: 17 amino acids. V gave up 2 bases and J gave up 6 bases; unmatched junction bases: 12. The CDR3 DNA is TGTGCCAGCAGCTTAAGGGACAGCGCCCCTGTGCATGAAAAACTGTTTTTT. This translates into CASSLRDSAPVHEKLFF.

The CDR3 bases are TGTGCCAGCAGCTCCACTAGCGGGGGCGACGAGCAGTACTTC. Translated: CASSSTSGGDEQYF. V usage is TRBV11-2 and J usage is TRBJ2-7, with 11 bases fitting TRBD2. Germline trimming cut 4 bases from V and 5 bases from J; bases unmatched to any gene: 4. From germline, CDR1 is SGHAT and CDR2 FQNNGV. This CDR3 has 14 residues.

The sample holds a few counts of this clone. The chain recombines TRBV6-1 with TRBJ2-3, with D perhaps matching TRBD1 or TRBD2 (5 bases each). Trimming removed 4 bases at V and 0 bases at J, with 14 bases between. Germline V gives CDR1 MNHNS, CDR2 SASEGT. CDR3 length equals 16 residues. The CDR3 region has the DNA TGTGCCAGCAGTGGCCCGGGACGGACTAGCACAGATACGCAGTATTTT. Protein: CASSGPGRTSTDTQYF.

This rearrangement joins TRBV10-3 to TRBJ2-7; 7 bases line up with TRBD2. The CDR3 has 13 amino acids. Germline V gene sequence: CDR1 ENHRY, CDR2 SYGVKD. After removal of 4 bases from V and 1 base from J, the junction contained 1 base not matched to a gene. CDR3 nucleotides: TGTGCCATCAGTGGGGGGGGGTCCTACGAGCAGTACTTC. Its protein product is CAISGGGSYEQYF.

CDR3 in amino acids: CASSLARTAQETQYF. The CDR3 coding sequence is TGCGCCAGCAGCTTGGCTCGGACAGCACAAGAGACCCAGTACTTC. The chain joins TRBV5-1 to TRBJ2-5; tentative D call: TRBD1 (6 bases). CDR1 is SGHRS and CDR2 is YFSETQ in the germline V gene. CDR3 length: 15 residues. Trimming took off 0 bases at V and 2 bases at J, with 11 bases between the two ends.

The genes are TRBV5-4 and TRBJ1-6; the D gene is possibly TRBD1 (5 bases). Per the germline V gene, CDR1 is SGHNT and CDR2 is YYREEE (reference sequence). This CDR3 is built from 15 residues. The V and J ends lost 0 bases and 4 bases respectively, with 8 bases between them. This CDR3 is CASSLDRQYNSPLHF. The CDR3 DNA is TGTGCCAGCAGCTTGGATCGACAGTATAATTCACCCCTCCACTTT.